Below, 19 T cell receptor beta chains from the same sample are listed, as sequenced in a study of spatial heterogeneity in lung cancer. Regarding time point: sample taken at primary tumor resection. TCRs were sequenced from unsorted whole RNA of tumor, nontumor lung or PBMC. One entry per CDR3 protein, called by TCRdb with MiXCR from the 5' RACE reads. Among 45,000 to 65,000 distinct CDR3 sequences, approximately 7% were seen once, and the ten largest hold roughly 3%. The specimen comprised PBMCs, sampled at surgery. All receptors come from a female donor with early-stage non-small cell lung cancer.

This clonotype was detected ten times or more. CDR3 loop: CASSQDVTLTEAFF. For the CDR3, the DNA is TGCGCCAGCAGCCAAGATGTCACCCTCACTGAAGCTTTCTTT. This chain connects TRBV4-1 to TRBJ1-1; D not certain. V was trimmed by 0 bases and J by 4 bases, leaving 9 bases between them. CDR3 length: 14 residues. Per germline, CDR1 MGHRA and CDR2 YSYEKL.

This clonotype was observed many times. This sequence joins TRBV20-1 and TRBJ1-1; no firm D call. The CDR3 extends over 14 amino acids. The germline gives CDR1 DFQATT, CDR2 SNEGSKA (reference sequence). Trimming stripped 7 bases from V and 1 base from J, with 16 bases between. CDR3 coding DNA: TGCAGTGTCTCGGACCCTACCTCGAACACTGAAGCTTTCTTT. This gives the protein CSVSDPTSNTEAFF.

The chain uses TRBV28 and TRBJ1-1, with D perhaps TRBD1 (5 bases). Trimming took 5 bases from V and 4 from J, leaving 17 bases between them. The CDR3 is 15 residues long. Germline V gives CDR1 MDHEN, CDR2 SYDVKM. The CDR3 here is CASSTGDLISTEAFF. As DNA, the CDR3 is TGTGCCAGCAGTACCGGGGACCTAATCAGCACTGAAGCTTTCTTT.

This chain uses TRBV6-2 or TRBV6-3 with TRBJ1-2, with D uncertain. The CDR3 runs 12 residues. The germline gives CDR1 MNHEY, CDR2 SVGEGT. V was cut by 7 bases and J by 6 bases, with 12 bases left in between. CDR3: CASNYPSDGYTF. The DNA of the CDR3 is TGTGCCAGCAACTACCCCAGCGATGGCTACACCTTC.

V is TRBV6-5 and J is TRBJ2-7, with D tentatively TRBD1 (6 bases). This CDR3 is built from 15 residues. The ends were cut back, 4 bases at V and 0 bases at J, with 13 bases in the middle. CDR1 MNHEY and CDR2 SVGAGI come from the germline V gene. The CDR3 DNA reads TGTGCCAGCAGTTTGACAGGTTATTACTCCTACGAGCAGTACTTC. Its protein product is CASSLTGYYSYEQYF.

Ten or more counts support this clonotype. The V and J genes are TRBV3-1 and TRBJ2-3; TRBD2 is a possible D gene (6 bases). Trimming took 6 bases from V and 0 from J, leaving 10 bases between them. Germline CDR1 is LGHDT and CDR2 is YNNKEL (reference sequence). This CDR3 has 14 amino acids. This CDR3 reads CASREGRSTDTQYF. CDR3 DNA sequence: TGTGCCAGCAGGGAGGGCAGAAGCACAGATACGCAGTATTTT.

V and J are TRBV20-1 and TRBJ2-5, with 8 nucleotides matching TRBD2. Germline-derived CDR1 and CDR2 are DFQATT and SNEGSKA (reference sequence). J lost 5 bases, V lost 5 bases, and 4 bases had no gene match. The CDR3 runs 12 residues. CDR3 DNA sequence: TGCAGTGCTCAAGGACTAGCCGAGACCCAGTACTTC. This encodes CSAQGLAETQYF.

This clonotype has at least ten counts. This rearrangement joins TRBV4-1 to TRBJ2-7, with 7 bases lining up with TRBD1. Losses at the gene ends were 0 bases for V and 2 bases for J; bases not matched to a gene: 4. CDR3 size: 15 residues. From germline, CDR1 is MGHRA and CDR2 YSYEKL. Written as DNA, the CDR3 is TGCGCCAGCAGCCAAGACCCCGGACAGGCCTACGAGCAGTACTTC. Its translation is CASSQDPGQAYEQYF.

This clonotype was seen at least ten times. The CDR3 DNA follows: TGTGCCAGCAGTGAAGCGCGCGGCTACGGTGAGCAGTTCTTC. Translated: CASSEARGYGEQFF. V and J are TRBV2 and TRBJ2-1; D gene unclear. Trimming took off 0 bases at V and 9 bases at J, with 12 bases between the two ends. The CDR3 is made up of 14 amino acids. Germline CDR1 is SNHLY and CDR2 is FYNNEI.

At least ten counts were recorded for this clonotype. The chain combines TRBV20-1 with TRBJ2-3; TRBD1 is a possible D gene (6 bases). The CDR3 has 15 amino acids. V was trimmed by 1 base and J by 2 bases, leaving 13 bases between them. CDR1 is DFQATT and CDR2 is SNEGSKA in the germline V gene (reference sequence). The CDR3 DNA is TGCAGTGCTAGAGGGCCCGGGACACTCACAGATACGCAGTATTTT. It is translated as CSARGPGTLTDTQYF.

This clonotype was observed at least ten times. The gene calls are TRBV5-1 and TRBJ1-6; 9 bases fit TRBD1. J lost 9 bases, V lost 4 bases, and 5 bases had no gene match. In germline, CDR1 is SGHRS, CDR2 YFSETQ. The length of the CDR3 is 14 residues. CDR3 region: CASSRQGEGSPLHF. Here the CDR3 DNA reads TGCGCCAGCAGCCGACAGGGGGAAGGTTCACCCCTCCACTTT. The variable domain in full, with the rest retrieved from reference TRBV5-1 and TRBJ1-6, is KAGVTQTPRYLIKTRGQQVTLSCSPISGHRSVSWYQQTPGQGLQFLFEYFSETQRNKGNFPGRFSGRQFSNSRSEMNVSTLELGDSALYLCASSRQGEGSPLHFGNGTRLTVT.

This clonotype was picked up a small number of times. The chain joins TRBV20-1 to TRBJ2-1, with 7 bases lining up with TRBD1. Per germline, CDR1 DFQATT and CDR2 SNEGSKA (reference sequence). V gave up 4 bases and J gave up 5 bases; unmatched junction bases: 5. This CDR3 has 13 residues. CDR3 nucleotides: TGCAGTGCTATACCTGGGACAGACAATGAGCAGTTCTTC. Encoded protein: CSAIPGTDNEQFF.

This clonotype was detected ten times or more. The chain uses TRBV5-1 and TRBJ1-1; D is possibly TRBD1 (5 bases). Germline V gives CDR1 SGHRS, CDR2 YFSETQ. Trimming left V 4 bases short and J 0 bases short, with 10 bases between. The CDR3 is 14 residues long. This CDR3 is CASSRDGVNTEAFF. The CDR3 DNA reads as TGCGCCAGCAGCAGGGACGGCGTGAACACTGAAGCTTTCTTT.

In DNA form, the CDR3 reads TGCAGTCCCCTCCCGCCGGTAGAGGGTTACGAGCAGTACTTC. The encoded protein is CSPLPPVEGYEQYF. V usage is TRBV20-1 and J usage is TRBJ2-7, with a weak D call TRBD2 (5 bases). V was trimmed by 8 bases and J by 4 bases, leaving 21 bases between them. Germline-derived CDR1 and CDR2 are DFQATT and SNEGSKA (reference sequence). The CDR3 runs 14 residues.

Many counts were recorded for this clonotype. The rearrangement uses TRBV20-1 and TRBJ1-5, with TRBD1 matching over 8 bases. Germline lookup yields CDR1 DFQATT and CDR2 SNEGSKA (reference sequence). V lost 6 bases and J lost 7; bases outside the gene matches: 11. This CDR3 has 14 residues. In nucleotides, the CDR3 is TGCAGTGCAAACCACAGGGGGAGAGGCCAGCCCCAGCATTTT. It is translated as CSANHRGRGQPQHF.

Ten or more counts support this clonotype. The chain combines TRBV11-2 with TRBJ1-1; 7 bases line up with TRBD1. Germline-derived CDR1 and CDR2 are SGHAT and FQNNGV. The CDR3 contains 17 residues. V shed 5 bases and J 1 base; nucleotides not matched to a gene: 13. CDR3 in amino acids: CASSALIRTGPNTEAFF. CDR3 nucleotide sequence: TGTGCCAGCAGCGCCCTAATTAGGACAGGACCGAACACTGAAGCTTTCTTT.

There are a few counts of this clonotype. The chain recombines TRBV7-9 with TRBJ2-3; D not resolved. The CDR3 contains 10 residues. Trimming removed 8 bases at V and 5 bases at J, with 5 bases between. Germline CDR1 SEHNR, CDR2 FQNEAQ (reference sequence). CDR3 sequence reads: CASGEDTQYF. CDR3 sequence (DNA): TGTGCCAGCGGGGAAGATACGCAGTATTTT.

There are many counts of this clonotype. The CDR3 sequence: CASSLGVLSYNEQFF. CDR3 coding DNA: TGTGCCAGCAGCTTAGGGGTACTCTCCTACAATGAGCAGTTCTTC. V gene TRBV11-1 combines with J gene TRBJ2-1; D unclear. With 1 base removed from V and 0 bases from J, the gap between germline ends came to 7 bases. Germline V gives CDR1 SGHAT, CDR2 FQDESV (reference sequence). The CDR3 totals 15 residues. Based on the CDR3 plus reference TRBV11-1 and TRBJ2-1, the full variable domain is EAEVAQSPRYKITEKSQAVAFWCDPISGHATLYWYRQILGQGPELLVQFQDESVVDDSQLPKDRFSAERLKGVDSTLKIQPAELGDSAMYLCASSLGVLSYNEQFFGPGTRLTVL.

This clonotype appeared many times. The chain has TRBV5-1 and TRBJ2-5; no clear D. The germline V and J ends were trimmed by 2 bases and 2 bases, with 7 bases remaining between them. The CDR3 extends over 13 amino acids. Germline V gene lookup returns CDR1 SGHRS and CDR2 YFSETQ. CDR3 sequence (DNA): TGCGCCAGCAGCTTTGTGGCACAAGAGACCCAGTACTTC. Translated: CASSFVAQETQYF. Drawing the rest from reference TRBV5-1 and TRBJ2-5, the complete variable domain is KAGVTQTPRYLIKTRGQQVTLSCSPISGHRSVSWYQQTPGQGLQFLFEYFSETQRNKGNFPGRFSGRQFSNSRSEMNVSTLELGDSALYLCASSFVAQETQYFGPGTRLLVL.